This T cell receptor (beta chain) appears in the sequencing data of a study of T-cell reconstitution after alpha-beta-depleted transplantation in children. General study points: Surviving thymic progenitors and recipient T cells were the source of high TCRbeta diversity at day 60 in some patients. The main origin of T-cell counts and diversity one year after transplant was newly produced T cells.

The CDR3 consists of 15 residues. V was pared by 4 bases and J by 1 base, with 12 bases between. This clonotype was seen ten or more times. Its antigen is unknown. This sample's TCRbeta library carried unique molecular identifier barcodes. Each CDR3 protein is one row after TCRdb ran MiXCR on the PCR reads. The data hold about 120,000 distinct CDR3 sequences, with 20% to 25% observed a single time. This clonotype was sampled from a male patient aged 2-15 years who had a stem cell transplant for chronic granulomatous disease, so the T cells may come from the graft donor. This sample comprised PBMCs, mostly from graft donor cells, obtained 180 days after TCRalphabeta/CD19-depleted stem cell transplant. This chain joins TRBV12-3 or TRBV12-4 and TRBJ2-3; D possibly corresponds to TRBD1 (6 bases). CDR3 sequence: CASSYNGGGTDTQYF. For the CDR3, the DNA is TGTGCCAGCAGTTATAATGGGGGCGGCACAGATACGCAGTATTTT.